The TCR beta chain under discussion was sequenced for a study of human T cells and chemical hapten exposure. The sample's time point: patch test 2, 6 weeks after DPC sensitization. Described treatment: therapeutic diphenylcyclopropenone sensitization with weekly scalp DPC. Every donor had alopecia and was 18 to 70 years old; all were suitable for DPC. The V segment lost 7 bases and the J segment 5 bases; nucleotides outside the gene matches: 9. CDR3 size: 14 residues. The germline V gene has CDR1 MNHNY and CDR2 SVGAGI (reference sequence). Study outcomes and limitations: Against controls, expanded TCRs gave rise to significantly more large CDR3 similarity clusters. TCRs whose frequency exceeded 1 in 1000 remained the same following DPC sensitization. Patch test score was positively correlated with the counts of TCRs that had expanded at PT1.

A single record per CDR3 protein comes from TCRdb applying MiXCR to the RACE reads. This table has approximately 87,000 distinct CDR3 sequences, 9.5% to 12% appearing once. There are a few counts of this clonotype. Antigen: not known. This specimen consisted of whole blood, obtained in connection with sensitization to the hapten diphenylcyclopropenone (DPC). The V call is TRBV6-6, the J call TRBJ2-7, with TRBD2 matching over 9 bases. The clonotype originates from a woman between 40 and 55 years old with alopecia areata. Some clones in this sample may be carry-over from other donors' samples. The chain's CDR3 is CASNGGGAAHEQYF. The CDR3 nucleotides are TGTGCCAGCAACGGCGGGGGGGCGGCCCACGAGCAGTACTTC.